This T cell receptor beta chain was found in a study of blood T cell repertoires in COVID-19. At the level of the study: Sites in the United States, Italy and Spain provided acute and convalescent COVID-19 samples. T cells, B-cell-depleted T cells, or PBMCs provided the cDNA or gDNA that served as material.

The ends were cut back, 8 bases at V and 5 bases at J, with 10 bases in the middle. The CDR3 is 12 residues long. Germline V CDR1 and CDR2: ENHRY, SYGVKD. The authors' processing: Estimates of nucleated cell counts were drawn from the amplification of reference gene primers. Generated by immunoSEQ multiplex PCR, the TCRdb table keeps only in-frame clones and is missing some. V, J and clone size are taken as reported in that table, and D and trimming were inferred from the DNA itself. The data contain 150,000 to 200,000 clones, just under 85% of them seen just once; the ten biggest clones take up about 8%.

This chain joins TRBV10-3 and TRBJ2-1, with a tentative D call TRBD2 (5 bases). The receptor's source is a man in his forties who had recovered from COVID-19. The sequencing sample was made of peripheral blood. CDR3 amino acids: CAIGRENNEQFF. The CDR3 DNA is TGTGCCATCGGGAGAGAAAACAATGAGCAGTTCTTC.